This T cell receptor beta chain appears in the sequencing data of a study of cytomegalovirus exposure and HLA in healthy donors. PCR used 60 Vbeta primers and 13 Jbeta primers. Sequenced by immunoSEQ multiplex PCR; TCRdb stores in-frame clones only, minus some. This table has about 190,000 clones, 84% appearing once. This sequence originates from a woman in her 50s in good health and CMV-seropositive. Sequencing used PBMCs.

The CDR3: CASSLGVGGPGYTF. The CDR3 DNA sequence: TGTGCCAGCAGCTTAGGGGTCGGGGGACCTGGCTACACCTTC. V usage is TRBV7-9 and J usage is TRBJ1-2, with D perhaps matching TRBD1 (5 bases). Between the trimmed V and J ends, which lost 1 base and 7 bases, there was a span of 13 bases. The CDR3 covers 14 residues. The germline CDR1 and CDR2 sequences are SEHNR and FQNEAQ (reference sequence).